A single TCR beta chain is shown here with its context. Its antigen is unknown. The library attached unique molecular identifiers to individual cDNA molecules. In the original analysis: The number of TCRs in each sample had a median of around 96,000 and spanned roughly 23,224 to 750,000. TCRdb processed the RACE reads anew with MiXCR; each CDR3 protein has one entry. TCRdb assigned the V and J calls; the authors' analysis was not used. The data show about 77,000 distinct CDR3 sequences, 7% to 9.5% seen once. CDR1 MNHNY and CDR2 SVGAGI come from the germline V gene (reference sequence). V shed 4 bases and J shed 11 bases, with 11 bases lying between them. CDR3 size: 11 residues. Time point indicated: healthy volunteer bleed at 6 weeks. Unfractionated whole blood was the source from which total RNA was extracted. This sample was taken from a study of human T cells and chemical hapten exposure. Background on the study: From small differences in pooled library volume came most of the variation in per-sample TCR yields.

Overall study findings and caveats: No alteration of TCRs above 1 in 1000 frequency was seen with DPC sensitization.

Specimen: whole blood. The TCR was taken from a female donor in good health. Some clones in this sample may be carry-over from other donors' samples. The gene calls are TRBV6-6 and TRBJ1-1, with D perhaps matching TRBD1 (5 bases). CDR3 residues: CASSCGGLAFF. CDR3 sequence (DNA): TGTGCCAGCAGTTGTGGGGGTTTGGCTTTCTTT.